This TCR beta chain was recorded in a study of post-analysis software for immune sequencing data. Unique molecular identifiers had been added to the TCR beta cDNA libraries. With roughly 1 to 10 million T cells as the source, 500,000 to 650,000 cDNA molecules resulted. TCRdb re-derived calls from the PCR reads in MiXCR, one entry per CDR3 protein. This table holds over 700,000 distinct CDR3 sequences, roughly 27% found once. The sample holds many counts of this clonotype. The antigen remains undetermined. Broader study findings: There was significantly lower normalized Chao1 diversity in multiple sclerosis patients than in controls. Clustering by F measure revealed strong co-clustering among samples prepared together in one batch. TRBV segments more frequent in patients than in controls numbered five and included TRBV5-6, TRBV5-1 and TRBV20-1.

Trimming took 1 base from V and 9 from J, leaving 12 bases between them. Germline V gene lookup returns CDR1 MNHNS and CDR2 SASEGT. CDR3 length: 13 amino acids. This sequence originates from a girl aged 5 to 17 with multiple sclerosis. V gene TRBV6-1 combines with J gene TRBJ2-5, with D possibly TRBD2 on 7 matching bases. The sample was blood. The CDR3 nucleotides read TGTGCCAGCAGTGAAGGGAGAGGGGGGGCCCAGTACTTC. Translating it yields CASSEGRGGAQYF.